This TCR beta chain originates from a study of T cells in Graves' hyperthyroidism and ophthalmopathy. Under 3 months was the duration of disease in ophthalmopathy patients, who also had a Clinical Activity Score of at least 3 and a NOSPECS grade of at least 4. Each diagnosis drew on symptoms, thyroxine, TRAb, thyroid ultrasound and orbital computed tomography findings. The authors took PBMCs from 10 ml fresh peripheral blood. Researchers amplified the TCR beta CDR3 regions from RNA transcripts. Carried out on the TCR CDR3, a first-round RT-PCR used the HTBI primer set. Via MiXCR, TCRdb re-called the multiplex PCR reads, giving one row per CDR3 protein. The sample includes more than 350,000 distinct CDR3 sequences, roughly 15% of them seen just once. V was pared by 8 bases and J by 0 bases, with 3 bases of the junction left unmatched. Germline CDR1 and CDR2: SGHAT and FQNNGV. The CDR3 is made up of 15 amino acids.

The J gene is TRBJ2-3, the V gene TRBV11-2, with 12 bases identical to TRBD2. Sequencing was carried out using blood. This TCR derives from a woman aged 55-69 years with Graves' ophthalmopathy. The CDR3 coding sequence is TGTGCCAGCCCCGGGACTAGCGGGAGCACAGATACGCAGTATTTT. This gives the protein CASPGTSGSTDTQYF.